Presented here are 15 T cell receptor beta chains from one specimen sequenced in a study of breast tumors, draining lymph nodes, adjacent tissues. Breast cancer patients provided tissue from their axillary draining lymph nodes. TCRdb fed the multiplex PCR reads into MiXCR, producing one record per CDR3 protein. The table includes 200,000 to 300,000 distinct CDR3 sequences, 30% detected once. The source material was axillary lymph node tissue. These receptors were obtained from a female donor with breast cancer. Some clones in this sample may be carry-over from other donors' samples.

This chain connects TRBV29-1 to TRBJ1-4; TRBD1 matches at 7 bases. After removal of 4 bases from V and 4 bases from J, the junction contained 9 bases not matched to a gene. Germline V lookup: CDR1 SQVTM, CDR2 ANQGSEA. CDR3 size: 15 residues. CDR3: CSVGIPGQYNEKLFF. The CDR3 nucleotides are TGCAGCGTTGGGATCCCGGGACAGTATAATGAAAAACTGTTTTTT.

This clonotype was seen repeatedly, ten times or more. The rearrangement uses TRBV12-3 or TRBV12-4 and TRBJ1-3; TRBD1 matches at 7 bases. This CDR3 region has 15 residues. With 7 bases clipped from V and 3 bases from J, the junction kept 9 bases outside the gene matches. The chain's CDR3 is CASKRDSQIGNTIYF. CDR3 coding DNA: TGTGCCAGCAAGAGGGACAGCCAAATTGGAAACACCATATATTTT.

This clonotype was seen many times. The chain recombines TRBV5-1 with TRBJ2-3; 9 bases align to TRBD1. This CDR3 is built from 17 residues. V gave up 3 bases and J gave up 1 base; unmatched junction bases: 9. CDR1 is SGHRS, CDR2 YFSETQ, per germline. CDR3 sequence: CASSSLTQGAGTDTQYF. The DNA of the CDR3 is TGCGCCAGCAGCTCCCTAACACAGGGGGCTGGCACAGATACGCAGTATTTT. Full variable domain (remainder filled in from reference TRBV5-1 and TRBJ2-3): KAGVTQTPRYLIKTRGQQVTLSCSPISGHRSVSWYQQTPGQGLQFLFEYFSETQRNKGNFPGRFSGRQFSNSRSEMNVSTLELGDSALYLCASSSLTQGAGTDTQYFGPGTRLTVL.

As to this clonotype: A clone one base away is much larger, so this may be a read error. The chain links TRBV5-1 to TRBJ2-5, with D perhaps being TRBD1 or TRBD2 (5 bases each). The germline gives CDR1 SGHRS, CDR2 YFSETQ. This CDR3 spans 15 amino acids. CDR3 in amino acids: CASSFGGTAQEAQYF. The DNA for the CDR3 is TGCGCCAGCAGCTTCGGTGGGACGGCTCAAGAGGCCCAGTACTTC.

The rearrangement joins TRBV10-3 to TRBJ1-1; D is ambiguous. Germline values: CDR1 ENHRY, CDR2 SYGVKD. The CDR3 runs to 13 residues. The V and J ends lost 3 bases and 1 base respectively, with 6 bases between them. The CDR3 DNA sequence: TGTGCCATCAGTGAAGGAGGGAACACTGAAGCTTTCTTT. Translation gives CAISEGGNTEAFF.

With respect to this clonotype: Given a much more abundant clone one base away, this may be a read error. V gene TRBV5-5 combines with J gene TRBJ2-7; 8 bases are a match to TRBD2. The CDR3 is 16 residues long. The germline V gene has CDR1 SGHKS and CDR2 YYEKEE (reference sequence). Trimming removed 3 bases from V and 5 bases from J; junction bases left unmatched: 13. Here the CDR3 reads CASSSGTTGRGHEQYF. CDR3 coding DNA: TGTGCCAGCAGCTCCGGGACTACCGGGAGGGGCCACGAGCAGTACTTC.

This clonotype occurred many times. The chain links TRBV4-1 to TRBJ2-7; 11 nucleotides align to TRBD2. The CDR3 contains 14 residues. With 6 bases clipped from V and 3 bases from J, the junction kept 4 bases outside the gene matches. Germline V gene lookup returns CDR1 MGHRA and CDR2 YSYEKL. CDR3: CASSLTSGVYEQYF. The CDR3 nucleotides read TGCGCCAGCAGTCTGACTAGCGGGGTCTACGAGCAGTACTTC.

This clonotype occurred many times. The V call is TRBV20-1, the J call TRBJ2-5; D possibly corresponds to TRBD2 (6 bases). The V and J ends lost 1 base and 0 bases respectively, with 12 bases between them. Germline CDR1 reads DFQATT; CDR2 reads SNEGSKA (reference sequence). This CDR3 region has 15 residues. CDR3 bases: TGCAGTGCTAGAGTTCCGGGGGTGTACCAAGAGACCCAGTACTTC. As protein: CSARVPGVYQETQYF.

The genes are TRBV28 and TRBJ2-5; no clear D. Trimming cost V 9 bases and J 1 base, with 12 bases left between them. The length of the CDR3 is 13 residues. Germline CDR1 reads MDHEN; CDR2 reads SYDVKM. CDR3 bases: TGTGCCAGATCGGAGTTCAGCCAAGAGACCCAGTACTTC. It codes for CARSEFSQETQYF.

Ten or more counts support this clonotype. The chain recombines TRBV30 with TRBJ1-6, with no clear D. CDR1 is GTSNPN, CDR2 SVGIG, per germline (reference sequence). Trimming cost V 2 bases and J 6 bases, with 14 bases left between them. CDR3 length: 15 amino acids. The DNA for the CDR3 is TGTGCCTGGAGTCTTTACGGTGGGGTTAATTCACCCCTCCACTTT. It yields the protein CAWSLYGGVNSPLHF.

Ten or more counts support this clonotype. The V and J genes are TRBV12-3 or TRBV12-4 and TRBJ1-4, with D unresolved. Trimming cost V 7 bases and J 8 bases, with 14 bases left between them. The CDR3 sequence is 13 residues long. This CDR3 reads CASKRGRREKLFF. CDR3 nucleotide sequence: TGTGCCAGCAAACGAGGGCGGAGGGAAAAACTGTTTTTT.

In this sample, this clonotype turned up a few times. V usage is TRBV30 and J usage is TRBJ1-3; D is unclear. Per the germline V gene, CDR1 is GTSNPN and CDR2 is SVGIG (reference sequence). The V and J ends lost 5 bases and 4 bases respectively, with 9 bases between them. The CDR3 is made up of 12 amino acids. Here the CDR3 reads CAWDFSGNTIYF. The CDR3 bases are TGTGCCTGGGACTTTTCCGGAAACACCATATATTTT.

This clonotype has ten or more counts. The chain joins TRBV3-1 to TRBJ2-5; TRBD1 matches at 7 bases. Germline assignment: CDR1 LGHDT and CDR2 YNNKEL (reference sequence). V was pared by 4 bases and J by 4 bases, with 3 bases of the junction left unmatched. This CDR3 has 13 residues. In DNA, the CDR3 is TGTGCCAGCAGCCCCTACAGGGGAGAGACCCAGTACTTC. Amino acids: CASSPYRGETQYF.

This clonotype was seen ten or more times. V usage is TRBV9 and J usage is TRBJ2-1, with 10 bases lining up with TRBD2. The CDR3 runs to 16 residues. CDR1 is SGDLS, CDR2 YYNGEE, per germline. Unmatched junction bases numbered 12, after V lost 4 bases and J lost 8 bases. The CDR3 sequence: CASSPPRASGSDEQFF. DNA of the CDR3: TGTGCCAGCAGCCCCCCCCGGGCTAGCGGGAGCGATGAGCAGTTCTTC. The variable domain in full, completed from reference TRBV9 and TRBJ2-1, reads DSGVTQTPKHLITATGQRVTLRCSPRSGDLSVYWYQQSLDQGLQFLIQYYNGEERAKGNILERFSAQQFPDLHSELNLSSLELGDSALYFCASSPPRASGSDEQFFGPGTRLTVL.

This clonotype was counted only a few times. V and J are TRBV5-6 and TRBJ2-2; 8 nucleotides match TRBD2. The CDR3 covers 17 residues. Losses at the gene ends were 1 base for V and 3 bases for J; bases not matched to a gene: 8. Germline CDR1 reads SGHDT; CDR2 reads YYEEEE. CDR3 DNA: TGTGCCAGCAGCTTGCTCAGCGGGAGTTCCTACACCGGGGAGCTGTTTTTT. Translated, it gives CASSLLSGSSYTGELFF.